These T cell receptor beta chains were read from a single sample in a study of beta chain features in type 1 diabetes. Assay: immunoSEQ multiplex PCR; the TCRdb copy retains only in-frame clones and omits some. The top ten clones hold less than 0.025% of a sample with hundreds of thousands of clones, 13% of them seen once. Sequencing input: naive CD4+ T cells from blood. The receptors shown here come from a young man with type 1 diabetes. The CDR3 runs from the conserved cysteine through the conserved F or W. D genes are given only for firm matches. The size of a clone is reported for some rows only, either as once, few or many, or as a class for expanded clones.

CDR3 DNA: TGTGCCAGCTCAGTTTTGGATGAGACCCAGTACTTC; CDR3 protein: CASSVLDETQYF; D gene: .; CDR3 length: 12; clone size: .; V gene: TRBV18; J gene: TRBJ2-5
CDR3 DNA: TGTGCCAGCAGCTTACACAGGGGGAACACTGAAGCTTTCTTT; CDR3 protein: CASSLHRGNTEAFF; D gene: TRBD1; CDR3 length: 14; clone size: .; V gene: TRBV7-3; J gene: TRBJ1-1
CDR3 DNA: TGTGCCTGGAGCCCACCCCCCCCCACGACGCGCGGCTACACCTTC; CDR3 protein: CAWSPPPPTTRGYTF; D gene: .; CDR3 length: 15; clone size: few; V gene: TRBV30; J gene: TRBJ1-2
CDR3 DNA: TGTGCCAGCAGTGTTCCTCAGGGGGCTGGGGGCTACACCTTC; CDR3 protein: CASSVPQGAGGYTF; D gene: TRBD1; CDR3 length: 14; clone size: few; V gene: TRBV2; J gene: TRBJ1-2
CDR3 DNA: TGTGCCAGCAGCCAACAACTGGGAAGCGACGAGCAGTACTTC; CDR3 protein: CASSQQLGSDEQYF; D gene: .; CDR3 length: 14; clone size: once; V gene: TRBV6-5; J gene: TRBJ2-7
CDR3 DNA: TGTGCCAGCAGCTTAACGGCAGGGGGTGGCTACACCTTC; CDR3 protein: CASSLTAGGGYTF; D gene: TRBD1; CDR3 length: 13; clone size: .; V gene: TRBV7-3; J gene: TRBJ1-2
CDR3 DNA: TGCAGTGCTAGCCCGGGAGGCGAGCAGTACTTC; CDR3 protein: CSASPGGEQYF; D gene: TRBD2; CDR3 length: 11; clone size: few; V gene: TRBV20-1; J gene: TRBJ2-7
CDR3 DNA: TGTGCCTGTAGTGACAGGGGCTTCAATGAGCAGTTCTTC; CDR3 protein: CACSDRGFNEQFF; D gene: TRBD1; CDR3 length: 13; clone size: .; V gene: TRBV11-1; J gene: TRBJ2-1
CDR3 DNA: TGTGCCAGCAGCGAGCGGGTCGGCGCCTATGGCTACACCTTC; CDR3 protein: CASSERVGAYGYTF; D gene: .; CDR3 length: 14; clone size: few; V gene: TRBV9; J gene: TRBJ1-2
CDR3 DNA: TGTGCCAGCAGCTCCTCCCTATCTTCAGGCCTCCACTTT; CDR3 protein: CASSSSLSSGLHF; D gene: .; CDR3 length: 13; clone size: few; V gene: TRBV4-2; J gene: TRBJ1-6
CDR3 DNA: TGTGCCAGCTATGGCCCCGAGGGGACCTACGAGCAGTACTTC; CDR3 protein: CASYGPEGTYEQYF; D gene: .; CDR3 length: 14; clone size: few; V gene: TRBV25-1; J gene: TRBJ2-7
CDR3 DNA: TGTGCCAGTAGTCTCGACAGGGTCGCGAGAACTAATGAAAAACTGTTTTTT; CDR3 protein: CASSLDRVARTNEKLFF; D gene: TRBD1; CDR3 length: 17; clone size: few; V gene: TRBV19; J gene: TRBJ1-4
CDR3 DNA: TGTGCCATCAGTGACCGGACAGGCACAGATACGCAGTATTTT; CDR3 protein: CAISDRTGTDTQYF; D gene: .; CDR3 length: 14; clone size: .; V gene: TRBV10-3; J gene: TRBJ2-3
CDR3 DNA: TGTGCCAGCAGCCCCCAACAGGCAACCGGGGAGCTGTTTTTT; CDR3 protein: CASSPQQATGELFF; D gene: .; CDR3 length: 14; clone size: .; V gene: TRBV9; J gene: TRBJ2-2
CDR3 DNA: TGTGCCTGGAGGGTCCCCGGGACAGTGCCTAAAACCCTCCACTTT; CDR3 protein: CAWRVPGTVPKTLHF; D gene: TRBD1; CDR3 length: 15; clone size: few; V gene: TRBV30; J gene: TRBJ1-6
CDR3 DNA: TGTGCCAGTAGTCCCCAAGGAGAACGTGAAAAACTGTTTTTT; CDR3 protein: CASSPQGEREKLFF; D gene: .; CDR3 length: 14; clone size: few; V gene: TRBV19; J gene: TRBJ1-4
CDR3 DNA: TGTGCCAGCAGCCCCCAGGACAGCCATGGCTACACCTTC; CDR3 protein: CASSPQDSHGYTF; D gene: .; CDR3 length: 13; clone size: few; V gene: TRBV7-8; J gene: TRBJ1-2
CDR3 DNA: TGTGCCAGCAGTGACCCGGGCGGTTTTAGCACAGATACGCAGTATTTT; CDR3 protein: CASSDPGGFSTDTQYF; D gene: .; CDR3 length: 16; clone size: .; V gene: TRBV28; J gene: TRBJ2-3
CDR3 DNA: TGTGCCAGCAGTGAACGGGGACAGTTGTATGGCTACACCTTC; CDR3 protein: CASSERGQLYGYTF; D gene: TRBD1; CDR3 length: 14; clone size: .; V gene: TRBV25-1; J gene: TRBJ1-2
CDR3 DNA: TGTGCCAGCAGGAGGACAGGGTACTCTGGCTACACCTTC; CDR3 protein: CASRRTGYSGYTF; D gene: TRBD1; CDR3 length: 13; clone size: .; V gene: TRBV28; J gene: TRBJ1-2
CDR3 DNA: TGTGCCAGCAGTGAAATCCCCTCCATGGGGGAGACCCAGTACTTC; CDR3 protein: CASSEIPSMGETQYF; D gene: .; CDR3 length: 15; clone size: few; V gene: TRBV2; J gene: TRBJ2-5
CDR3 DNA: TGTGCCACCAGCAGTTCCAACTTGGGGCCCCAGCATTTT; CDR3 protein: CATSSSNLGPQHF; D gene: .; CDR3 length: 13; clone size: .; V gene: TRBV15; J gene: TRBJ1-5
CDR3 DNA: TGTGCCACCTGGGACAGCAACACTGAAGCTTTCTTT; CDR3 protein: CATWDSNTEAFF; D gene: TRBD1; CDR3 length: 12; clone size: few; V gene: TRBV10-3; J gene: TRBJ1-1
CDR3 DNA: TGCGCCAGCAGCTTTACTAGCCAAGAGACCCAGTACTTC; CDR3 protein: CASSFTSQETQYF; D gene: .; CDR3 length: 13; clone size: .; V gene: TRBV5-1; J gene: TRBJ2-5
CDR3 DNA: TGTGCCAGCAGGAACCCGGGACAGGTTAACGTGGAGCAGTTCTTC; CDR3 protein: CASRNPGQVNVEQFF; D gene: TRBD1; CDR3 length: 15; clone size: .; V gene: TRBV9; J gene: TRBJ2-1
CDR3 DNA: TGTGCCAGCAGACAGGGCGCGTATGGCTACACCTTC; CDR3 protein: CASRQGAYGYTF; D gene: .; CDR3 length: 12; clone size: once; V gene: TRBV6-5; J gene: TRBJ1-2
CDR3 DNA: TGCAGCGTAGGACAGGGGGACTACGAGCAGTACTTC; CDR3 protein: CSVGQGDYEQYF; D gene: TRBD1; CDR3 length: 12; clone size: .; V gene: TRBV29-1; J gene: TRBJ2-7
CDR3 DNA: TGTGCCAGCTCCCCCGGTCAAATGAACACTGAAGCTTTCTTT; CDR3 protein: CASSPGQMNTEAFF; D gene: .; CDR3 length: 14; clone size: .; V gene: TRBV6-5; J gene: TRBJ1-1
CDR3 DNA: TGTGCCAGCAGTCCCTTCTCCTACGAGCAGTACTTC; CDR3 protein: CASSPFSYEQYF; D gene: .; CDR3 length: 12; clone size: few; V gene: TRBV7-2; J gene: TRBJ2-7
CDR3 DNA: TGTGCCAGCAGCCTACAGGGACGGATCGCGAACACCGGGGAGCTGTTTTTT; CDR3 protein: CASSLQGRIANTGELFF; D gene: .; CDR3 length: 17; clone size: .; V gene: TRBV9; J gene: TRBJ2-2
CDR3 DNA: TGTGCCAGCACCGGGGACGGCCCGAACACTGAAGCTTTCTTT; CDR3 protein: CASTGDGPNTEAFF; D gene: .; CDR3 length: 14; clone size: .; V gene: TRBV25-1; J gene: TRBJ1-1
CDR3 DNA: TGTGCCATCTTTAGTGGAGATAACTATGGCTACACCTTC; CDR3 protein: CAIFSGDNYGYTF; D gene: .; CDR3 length: 13; clone size: .; V gene: TRBV10-3; J gene: TRBJ1-2
CDR3 DNA: TGCAGCGTTGCCCCCAGGTTCGGAAACACCATATATTTT; CDR3 protein: CSVAPRFGNTIYF; D gene: .; CDR3 length: 13; clone size: few; V gene: TRBV29-1; J gene: TRBJ1-3
CDR3 DNA: TGTGCCTGGTCCCTTGGGGGGCGCGAGCAGTACTTC; CDR3 protein: CAWSLGGREQYF; D gene: .; CDR3 length: 12; clone size: few; V gene: TRBV30; J gene: TRBJ2-7
CDR3 DNA: TGTGCCAGCAGCGAGGGACTTTCGGGCGCTGAAGCTTTCTTT; CDR3 protein: CASSEGLSGAEAFF; D gene: .; CDR3 length: 14; clone size: .; V gene: TRBV6-5; J gene: TRBJ1-1
CDR3 DNA: TGTGCCAGCAGGTCCAGGGGCTCGAGCAATCAGCCCCAGCATTTT; CDR3 protein: CASRSRGSSNQPQHF; D gene: .; CDR3 length: 15; clone size: few; V gene: TRBV6-5; J gene: TRBJ1-5
CDR3 DNA: TGTGCCAGCATGAAAGAAGGTCTGTCTGAAGCTTTCTTT; CDR3 protein: CASMKEGLSEAFF; D gene: .; CDR3 length: 13; clone size: .; V gene: TRBV7-9; J gene: TRBJ1-1
CDR3 DNA: TGCGCCAGCAGCTTGATGGCGGTCGAAGAGACCCAGTACTTC; CDR3 protein: CASSLMAVEETQYF; D gene: .; CDR3 length: 14; clone size: .; V gene: TRBV5-1; J gene: TRBJ2-5
CDR3 DNA: TGTGCCAGCTCACCAGCGGCGGAGACCCAGTACTTC; CDR3 protein: CASSPAAETQYF; D gene: .; CDR3 length: 12; clone size: few; V gene: TRBV18; J gene: TRBJ2-5
CDR3 DNA: TGCGCCAGCAGCCTAACTAGCGATGAGCAGTTCTTC; CDR3 protein: CASSLTSDEQFF; D gene: TRBD2; CDR3 length: 12; clone size: .; V gene: TRBV5-1; J gene: TRBJ2-1
CDR3 DNA: TGTGCCAGCAGCAGTAATTATCAGCCCCAGCATTTT; CDR3 protein: CASSSNYQPQHF; D gene: .; CDR3 length: 12; clone size: few; V gene: TRBV7-9; J gene: TRBJ1-5
CDR3 DNA: TGTGCCACCAGCGTCGCAGCCTCGAGTGGAAACACCATATATTTT; CDR3 protein: CATSVAASSGNTIYF; D gene: .; CDR3 length: 15; clone size: few; V gene: TRBV15; J gene: TRBJ1-3
CDR3 DNA: TGTGCCAGCAGTCTTGAACCCATTGGGGCCACTGAAGCTTTCTTT; CDR3 protein: CASSLEPIGATEAFF; D gene: .; CDR3 length: 15; clone size: few; V gene: TRBV6-5; J gene: TRBJ1-1
CDR3 DNA: TGTGCCAGCGTCTATAGCGAGAGCACAGATACGCAGTATTTT; CDR3 protein: CASVYSESTDTQYF; D gene: .; CDR3 length: 14; clone size: few; V gene: TRBV2; J gene: TRBJ2-3
CDR3 DNA: TGTGCCACCCAGGGCAGGGGGAGCTCCTATAATTCACCCCTCCACTTT; CDR3 protein: CATQGRGSSYNSPLHF; D gene: TRBD1; CDR3 length: 16; clone size: .; V gene: TRBV7-8; J gene: TRBJ1-6
CDR3 DNA: TGTGCCAGCAGTTCTTGGGACAGACAAGAGACCCAGTACTTC; CDR3 protein: CASSSWDRQETQYF; D gene: TRBD1; CDR3 length: 14; clone size: .; V gene: TRBV27; J gene: TRBJ2-5
CDR3 DNA: TGTGCCATCAGTGACCTTGGCGGGCAAGAGACCCAGTACTTC; CDR3 protein: CAISDLGGQETQYF; D gene: .; CDR3 length: 14; clone size: .; V gene: TRBV10-3; J gene: TRBJ2-5
CDR3 DNA: TGTGCCAGCGATAGGGTCGGGTGGCTTGTCGTGAACACTGAAGCTTTCTTT; CDR3 protein: CASDRVGWLVVNTEAFF; D gene: .; CDR3 length: 17; clone size: .; V gene: TRBV28; J gene: TRBJ1-1
CDR3 DNA: TGTGCCAGCAGCCAACCCGGCAATGAGCAGTTCTTC; CDR3 protein: CASSQPGNEQFF; D gene: .; CDR3 length: 12; clone size: .; V gene: TRBV14; J gene: TRBJ2-1
CDR3 DNA: TGTGCCAGCTCACCCGCGGGCGGACAGGAGTATCAGCCCCAGCATTTT; CDR3 protein: CASSPAGGQEYQPQHF; D gene: TRBD1; CDR3 length: 16; clone size: few; V gene: TRBV18; J gene: TRBJ1-5
CDR3 DNA: TGTGCCAGCTCACCTCAGGGACCGAACACTGAAGCTTTCTTT; CDR3 protein: CASSPQGPNTEAFF; D gene: .; CDR3 length: 14; clone size: .; V gene: TRBV18; J gene: TRBJ1-1
CDR3 DNA: TGTGCCAGCAGTGAATATCGGGGTTCAGCAGATACGCAGTATTTT; CDR3 protein: CASSEYRGSADTQYF; D gene: .; CDR3 length: 15; clone size: few; V gene: TRBV25-1; J gene: TRBJ2-3